The present T cell receptor (beta chain) was sequenced within a study of T cell changes during pregnancy in multiple sclerosis. Sequencing used immunoSEQ multiplex PCR; TCRdb keeps in-frame clones, though not all of them. The sample lists 35,000 to 50,000 clones; over 90% were seen once. Germline CDR1 and CDR2: LNHDA and SQIVND (reference sequence). CDR3 length: 13 amino acids. V was pared by 6 bases and J by 5 bases, with 1 base of the junction left unmatched. This clonotype was sampled from a female donor with multiple sclerosis, enrolled in a pregnancy study. This sample comprised CD8+ T cells from peripheral blood mononuclear cells, obtained in the third trimester of pregnancy. This chain uses TRBV19 with TRBJ2-5; the match to TRBD2 covers 12 bases. CDR3 sequence reads: CASRTSGGETQYF. In DNA form, the CDR3 reads TGTGCCAGTAGGACTAGCGGGGGTGAGACCCAGTACTTC.